The present T cell receptor beta chain was sequenced within a study of blood T cell repertoires in COVID-19. Across the whole study: Samples taken during acute and convalescent COVID-19 were collected in the United States, Italy and Spain.

Measured with immunoSEQ multiplex PCR; TCRdb has only the in-frame clones, and not every one. This sample has about 200,000 clones, with about four fifths found just once. CDR3 size: 16 residues. Germline assignment: CDR1 KGHSH and CDR2 LQKENI. V was pared by 2 bases and J by 4 bases, with 8 bases of the junction left unmatched. This chain joins TRBV18 and TRBJ1-5; 7 nucleotides agree with TRBD1. Sample: peripheral blood. The clonotype originates from a woman between 50 and 59 years old with active or convalescent COVID-19. This CDR3 is CASSPISDRANQPQHF. The CDR3 nucleotides are TGTGCCAGCTCACCAATTTCCGACAGGGCTAATCAGCCCCAGCATTTT.